Shown below are 27 T cell receptor beta chains from a single sample sequenced in a study of cytomegalovirus exposure and HLA in healthy donors. The PCR employed 60 Vbeta primers together with 13 Jbeta primers. The protocol was immunoSEQ multiplex PCR, while the TCRdb copy is restricted to in-frame clones and leaves out a portion. Counted here are around 63,000 clones, 80% to 90% occurring once; the ten biggest clones make up about 2.9%. The sequenced sample was PBMCs. Source of these receptors: a young woman in good health and CMV-seronegative.

The chain combines TRBV10-1 with TRBJ2-3; TRBD2 matches 9 bases. With 10 bases clipped from V and 1 base from J, the junction kept 6 bases outside the gene matches. Germline-derived CDR1 and CDR2 are WNHNN and SYGVQD (reference sequence). The CDR3 totals 14 residues. The DNA for the CDR3 is TGCGCCACCAATAGCGGGGGCGGCACAGATACGCAGTATTTT. Translating gives CATNSGGGTDTQYF.

The gene calls are TRBV5-1 and TRBJ2-1; TRBD1 matches 7 bases. CDR1 SGHRS and CDR2 YFSETQ come from the germline V gene. The V and J ends lost 0 bases and 9 bases, in that order; junction bases with no gene match: 6. CDR3 length equals 14 residues. The CDR3 reads CASSLGTGPSEQFF. As DNA, the CDR3 is TGCGCCAGCAGCTTGGGGACAGGCCCGAGTGAGCAGTTCTTC.

This clone has more than one count but fewer than ten. This rearrangement joins TRBV10-3 to TRBJ2-1; TRBD2 is a possible D gene (6 bases). Germline V gives CDR1 ENHRY, CDR2 SYGVKD. V was clipped by 4 bases and J by 8 bases, with 12 bases between them. CDR3 length equals 13 residues. The CDR3 DNA reads TGTGCCATCAGTGGACTAGGGATTGATGAGCAGTTCTTC. This translates into CAISGLGIDEQFF.

The CDR3 nucleotides are TGTGCCAGCAGTTTGGGGGGGGCTTATGGCTACACCTTC. It translates to CASSLGGAYGYTF. The V and J genes are TRBV27 and TRBJ1-2; tentatively, D is TRBD1 (6 bases). This CDR3 spans 13 amino acids. Trimming stripped 3 bases from V and 5 bases from J, with 10 bases between. Germline V gene data show CDR1 as MNHEY and CDR2 as SMNVEV (reference sequence).

This clone occurred once. The chain couples TRBV21-1 to TRBJ2-5; TRBD1 was called by the table and not checked on the DNA. TRBV21-1 is a known pseudogene. This CDR3 spans 17 amino acids. The CDR3 is CASSKVEGQTTQETQYF. The DNA for the CDR3 is TGTGCCAGCAGCAAAGTGGAGGGACAGACCACCCAAGAGACCCAGTACTTC.

The genes are TRBV29-1 and TRBJ1-5; weak D call: TRBD1 (6 bases). The CDR3 totals 12 residues. The ends were cut back, 7 bases at V and 5 bases at J, with 12 bases in the middle. CDR1 is SQVTM, CDR2 ANQGSEA, per germline. The CDR3 reads CSAGGADQPQHF. The DNA of the CDR3 is TGCAGCGCGGGGGGGGCCGATCAGCCCCAGCATTTT.

The CDR3 sequence: CASSSRGWTDTQYF. The CDR3 coding sequence is TGTGCCAGTAGTAGTCGAGGTTGGACAGATACGCAGTATTTT. The chain joins TRBV19 to TRBJ2-3; no definite D call. CDR1 LNHDA and CDR2 SQIVND come from the germline V gene (reference sequence). The CDR3 covers 14 residues. V was cut by 4 bases and J by 3 bases, with 11 bases left in between.

The chain links TRBV5-1 to TRBJ1-2; 10 nucleotides match TRBD1. Trimming removed 5 bases from V and 5 bases from J; junction bases left unmatched: 6. The CDR3 covers 14 residues. In germline, CDR1 is SGHRS, CDR2 YFSETQ. Written as DNA, the CDR3 is TGCGCCAGCAGTGACAGGGGGCAATTTTATGGCTACACCTTC. Protein sequence: CASSDRGQFYGYTF.

V and J are TRBV14 and TRBJ1-1; D is ambiguous. The ends were cut back, 4 bases at V and 0 bases at J, with 9 bases in the middle. The germline CDR1 and CDR2 sequences are SGHDN and FVKESK. The CDR3 spans 14 residues. CDR3 residues: CASSPSGMNTEAFF. CDR3 DNA: TGTGCCAGCAGCCCCTCGGGGATGAACACTGAAGCTTTCTTT.

V usage is TRBV4-1 and J usage is TRBJ2-7; 7 bases align to TRBD1. The germline CDR1 and CDR2 sequences are MGHRA and YSYEKL. V shed 0 bases, J shed 6 bases, and the junction held 8 bases outside the gene matches. The CDR3 loop spans 15 amino acids. For the CDR3, the DNA is TGCGCCAGCAGCCAAGAAGCAGGGGGAAGATCCGAGCAGTACTTC. Translated: CASSQEAGGRSEQYF.

This clone has only one observation. The gene calls are TRBV4-3 and TRBJ1-5; TRBD1 matches 8 bases. CDR1 and CDR2 from the germline V gene are LGHNA and YSLEER. The CDR3 spans 16 residues. J gave up 5 bases and V 0 bases, and 6 bases lay outside the gene matches. The CDR3 here is CASSQDWDRSYQPQHF. The CDR3 region has the DNA TGCGCCAGCAGCCAAGATTGGGACAGGTCGTATCAGCCCCAGCATTTT.

The V and J genes are TRBV10-3 and TRBJ2-6, with 7 bases lining up with TRBD1. Germline CDR1 and CDR2: ENHRY and SYGVKD. The CDR3 runs to 15 residues. Trimming took 4 bases from V and 0 from J; bases not matched to a gene: 0. In nucleotides, the CDR3 is TGTGCCATCAGTGCAGGGGGCTCTGGGGCCAACGTCCTGACTTTC. Translation: CAISAGGSGANVLTF.

This sequence joins TRBV5-1 and TRBJ2-5; TRBD2 matches at 14 bases. Germline-derived CDR1 and CDR2 are SGHRS and YFSETQ. The J segment lost 5 bases and the V segment lost 4 bases, leaving 13 bases of the junction unmatched. The CDR3 sequence is 18 residues long. The CDR3 sequence: CASSPGTSGGGGIETQYF. CDR3 bases: TGCGCCAGCAGCCCTGGGACTAGCGGGGGAGGAGGGATTGAGACCCAGTACTTC.

The chain links TRBV10-3 to TRBJ1-1, with D unresolved. Germline lookup yields CDR1 ENHRY and CDR2 SYGVKD. This CDR3 comprises 13 residues. Trimming took off 3 bases at V and 7 bases at J, with 12 bases between the two ends. CDR3 nucleotides: TGTGCCATCAGTGACTTTAGACTGGGTGAAGCTTTCTTT. This codes for CAISDFRLGEAFF.

The CDR3 reads CASSNRAFGNTIYF. DNA of the CDR3: TGTGCCAGCAGCAACAGGGCATTTGGAAACACCATATATTTT. This chain links TRBV2 with TRBJ1-3, with D possibly matching TRBD1 (6 bases). Germline CDR1 and CDR2: SNHLY and FYNNEI. Trimming took off 6 bases at V and 3 bases at J, with 12 bases between the two ends. The CDR3 loop spans 14 amino acids.

The sample holds a few counts of this clone. V and J are TRBV5-4 and TRBJ2-7; TRBD2 matches 14 bases. Germline trimming cut 4 bases from V and 5 bases from J; bases unmatched to any gene: 2. The CDR3 contains 14 residues. CDR1 and CDR2 from the germline V gene are SGHNT and YYREEE (reference sequence). CDR3 residues: CASSQGLAGDEQYF. As DNA, the CDR3 is TGTGCCAGCAGCCAGGGACTAGCGGGGGACGAGCAGTACTTC.

This chain joins TRBV19 and TRBJ1-1; a weak D match, TRBD1 (5 bases). The CDR3 runs to 15 residues. Germline assignment: CDR1 LNHDA and CDR2 SQIVND (reference sequence). The V and J ends lost 4 bases and 1 base respectively, with 13 bases between them. The CDR3 sequence is CASSSGGGENTEAFF. The CDR3 nucleotides read TGTGCCAGTAGTAGTGGTGGGGGGGAGAACACTGAAGCTTTCTTT.

V gene TRBV29-1 combines with J gene TRBJ1-2, with a weak D call TRBD1 (5 bases). Trimming removed 3 bases at V and 4 bases at J, with 9 bases between. Germline V CDR1 and CDR2: SQVTM, ANQGSEA. The CDR3 is made up of 12 amino acids. CDR3 nucleotides: TGCAGCGTTGAGGCAGGGTCCTATGGCTACACCTTC. It specifies CSVEAGSYGYTF.

The gene calls are TRBV5-6 and TRBJ1-1; D call uncertain. This CDR3 region has 15 residues. The germline gives CDR1 SGHDT, CDR2 YYEEEE. The V end lost 4 bases, the J end lost 0 bases, and 13 bases lay between the germline ends. The CDR3, as DNA: TGTGCCAGCAGCCGGACGTGGGAGATGAACACTGAAGCTTTCTTT. Its protein is CASSRTWEMNTEAFF.

The chain carries TRBV6-4 and TRBJ2-1; 10 nucleotides align to TRBD1. Germline V CDR1 and CDR2: MRHNA, SNTAGT. This CDR3 contains 15 residues. Unmatched junction bases numbered 5, after V lost 3 bases and J lost 6 bases. CDR3 in DNA: TGTGCCAGCAGTGATGAGGGACAGGGGAGCAATGAGCAGTTCTTC. Protein sequence: CASSDEGQGSNEQFF.

On this clone: At one boundary the junction diverges from the germline segment, which might be a read error. The rearrangement joins TRBV7-9 to TRBJ1-5, with 8 bases matching TRBD1. The CDR3 extends over 17 amino acids. Germline CDR1 SEHNR, CDR2 FQNEAQ (reference sequence). This chain's CDR3 is CSSSLGCCDRGDQPQHF. The CDR3 bases are TGTTCCAGCAGCTTAGGATGCTGCGACAGGGGAGATCAGCCCCAGCATTTT.

There are a few counts of this clone. The chain couples TRBV7-2 to TRBJ2-4, with D possibly being TRBD1 (6 bases). The germline CDR1 and CDR2 sequences are SGHTA and FQGNSA. The V gene lost 3 bases and the J gene lost 5 bases, with 11 bases spanning the gap. The length of the CDR3 is 14 residues. The CDR3 coding sequence is TGTGCCAGCAGCTTCGGGACAACCGAAAACATTCAGTACTTC. Translation: CASSFGTTENIQYF.

The CDR3 here is CASSQPLQQGWREQYF. The CDR3 DNA follows: TGCGCCAGCAGCCAACCCCTACAACAGGGGTGGCGGGAGCAGTACTTC. The chain joins TRBV4-1 to TRBJ2-7, with 7 bases fitting TRBD1. Germline V gives CDR1 MGHRA, CDR2 YSYEKL. This CDR3 spans 16 amino acids. After removal of 2 bases from V and 7 bases from J, the junction contained 14 bases not matched to a gene.

The chain employs TRBV6-5 and TRBJ2-5; 8 bases agree with TRBD2. V lost 4 bases to trimming and J lost 3 bases; unmatched junction nucleotides: 7. CDR3 size: 15 residues. Germline V gives CDR1 MNHEY, CDR2 SVGAGI. The CDR3 loop reads CASSSPPTSEETQYF. The CDR3 DNA is TGTGCCAGCAGTTCCCCCCCGACTAGCGAAGAGACCCAGTACTTC.

The genes are TRBV5-5 and TRBJ1-5; TRBD1 matches at 12 bases. This CDR3 has 18 residues. CDR1 and CDR2 from the germline V gene are SGHKS and YYEKEE (reference sequence). The V and J ends lost 0 bases and 1 base, in that order; junction bases with no gene match: 5. The CDR3 sequence is CASSLAGTGGVSNQPQHF. In DNA form, the CDR3 reads TGTGCCAGCAGCTTGGCGGGGACAGGGGGCGTGAGCAATCAGCCCCAGCATTTT.

This chain connects TRBV2 to TRBJ2-5, with TRBD2 as a possible D gene (6 bases). The tail of the sequence fits TRBJ2-7 better, so the J call may be wrong. The CDR3 covers 13 residues. CDR1 is SNHLY and CDR2 is FYNNEI in the germline V gene. The CDR3 nucleotides read TGTGCCAGCAGTGTAGGAGGGGTGTACGAGCAGTACTTC. Translating it yields CASSVGGVYEQYF.

The chain is built from TRBV5-6 and TRBJ1-1; unclear D gene. V was trimmed by 4 bases and J by 1 base, leaving 17 bases between them. This CDR3 contains 16 residues. CDR1 is SGHDT, CDR2 YYEEEE, per germline. CDR3 sequence: CASSPLLPVRNTEAFF. The CDR3 DNA follows: TGTGCCAGCAGCCCTCTCTTACCGGTGAGGAACACTGAAGCTTTCTTT. The full variable domain, in which reference TRBV5-6 and TRBJ1-1 provide the parts outside the CDR3, is DAGVTQSPTHLIKTRGQQVTLRCSPKSGHDTVSWYQQALGQGPQFIFQYYEEEERQRGNFPDRFSGHQFPNYSSELNVNALLLGDSALYLCASSPLLPVRNTEAFFGQGTRLTVV.